This T cell receptor (beta chain) was recorded in a study of blood T cell repertoires in COVID-19. Study-level background: COVID-19 samples collected from the United States, Italy and Spain covered acute and convalescent phases.

Profiling relied on immunoSEQ multiplex PCR, and the TCRdb table lists in-frame clones only, not all of them. The sample carries 25,000 to 35,000 clones, around 87% recorded once. This receptor was identified in a human donor in a cohort sampled during active COVID-19. The donor label of this sample is uncertain. Sequenced: peripheral blood.

CDR3 coding DNA: TGTGCTAGTGGTTGGGAGACAGGTTTGTATCAGCCCCAGCATTTT. Its protein product is CASGWETGLYQPQHF. The chain uses TRBV12-5 and TRBJ1-5; D perhaps matches TRBD1 (6 bases). The CDR3 totals 15 residues. The germline gives CDR1 LGHNT, CDR2 FRNRAP. V shed 4 bases and J shed 5 bases, with 15 bases lying between them.